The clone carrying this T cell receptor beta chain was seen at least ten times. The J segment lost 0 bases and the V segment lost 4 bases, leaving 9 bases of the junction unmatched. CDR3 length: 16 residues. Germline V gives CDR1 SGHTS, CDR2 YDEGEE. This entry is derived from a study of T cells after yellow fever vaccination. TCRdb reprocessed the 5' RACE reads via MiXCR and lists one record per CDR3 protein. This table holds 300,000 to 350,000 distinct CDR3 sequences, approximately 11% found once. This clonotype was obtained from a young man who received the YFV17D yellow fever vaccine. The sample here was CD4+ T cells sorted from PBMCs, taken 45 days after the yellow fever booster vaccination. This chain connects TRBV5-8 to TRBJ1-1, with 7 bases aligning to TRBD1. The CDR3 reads CASSIYTGAMNTEAFF. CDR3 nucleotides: TGTGCCAGCAGCATATACACAGGGGCCATGAACACTGAAGCTTTCTTT.